These 28 T cell receptor beta chains were all obtained from the same sample, sequenced in a study of blood T cell repertoires in COVID-19. TCRdb's copy holds only in-frame clones and misses some; the assay was immunoSEQ multiplex PCR. The repertoire includes more than 80,000 clones, about 71% of them detected once, and just under 25% sits in the top ten. The sample comprised peripheral blood. The receptors come from a woman aged 60 to 75 in a cohort sampled during active or convalescent COVID-19.

The CDR3: CTGQDSNYGYTF. Written as DNA, the CDR3 is TGCACCGGACAGGACTCTAACTATGGCTACACCTTC. The chain employs TRBV29-1 and TRBJ1-2; 7 nucleotides align to TRBD1. The germline V gene has CDR1 SQVTM and CDR2 ANQGSEA. The CDR3 has 12 residues.

The rearrangement uses TRBV5-1 and TRBJ2-1; 11 nucleotides align to TRBD2. The CDR3 runs 14 residues. Germline V gives CDR1 SGHRS, CDR2 YFSETQ. Trimming took 3 bases from V and 8 from J; bases not matched to a gene: 4. The CDR3 nucleotides are TGCGCCAGCAGCTCCGGGACTAGCGGCGATGAGCAGTTCTTC. The encoded protein is CASSSGTSGDEQFF.

This clone was seen once. J is TRBJ1-2 and V is TRBV7-8; D not resolved. The V end lost 1 base, the J end lost 5 bases, and 8 bases lay between the germline ends. Germline CDR1 reads SGHVS; CDR2 reads FQNEAQ. CDR3 length: 13 amino acids. DNA of the CDR3: TGTGCCAGCAGCTTAGTTCGGGGTTATGGCTACACCTTC. Protein product: CASSLVRGYGYTF.

This chain joins TRBV5-1 and TRBJ1-6, with 10 positions matching TRBD1. This CDR3 comprises 14 residues. V lost 3 bases, J lost 6 bases, and 0 bases stayed unmatched. Germline CDR1 and CDR2: SGHRS and YFSETQ. The CDR3 reads CASSWTGGNSPLHF. As DNA, the CDR3 is TGCGCCAGCAGCTGGACAGGGGGTAATTCACCCCTCCACTTT.

This chain links TRBV19 with TRBJ1-5; D might be TRBD1 (6 bases). The CDR3 is 14 amino acids. CDR1 and CDR2 from the germline V gene are LNHDA and SQIVND (reference sequence). Trimming removed 3 bases from V and 4 bases from J, with 10 bases in between. The CDR3 here is CASSMGTRNQPQHF. CDR3 bases: TGTGCCAGTAGTATGGGGACAAGAAATCAGCCCCAGCATTTT.

The J gene is TRBJ2-7, the V gene TRBV7-2; 9 nucleotides agree with TRBD1. J gave up 4 bases and V 0 bases, and 4 bases lay outside the gene matches. CDR3 length: 15 amino acids. Germline V gene lookup returns CDR1 SGHTA and CDR2 FQGNSA. CDR3 amino acids: CASSLADRGYYEQYF. CDR3 DNA: TGTGCCAGCAGCTTAGCGGACAGGGGATATTACGAGCAGTACTTC. The entire variable domain, with the rest obtained from reference TRBV7-2 and TRBJ2-7, is as follows: GAGVSQSPSNKVTEKGKDVELRCDPISGHTALYWYRQSLGQGLEFLIYFQGNSAPDKSGLPSDRFSAERTGGSVSTLTIQRTQQEDSAVYLCASSLADRGYYEQYFGPGTRLTVT.

This clone was observed a few times. The chain employs TRBV19 and TRBJ1-5; a possible D gene is TRBD1 (6 bases). The CDR3 has 14 residues. Trimming pared 6 bases from V and 3 bases from J, leaving 12 bases between. Germline V gene lookup returns CDR1 LNHDA and CDR2 SQIVND (reference sequence). The CDR3 spells CASSPGHFNQPQHF. Here the CDR3 DNA reads TGTGCCAGTAGCCCGGGACACTTCAATCAGCCCCAGCATTTT.

V gene TRBV6-6 combines with J gene TRBJ2-5, with TRBD2 identical over 7 bases. With V trimmed by 6 bases and J by 7 bases, 8 bases remained unmatched. CDR1 MNHNY and CDR2 SVGAGI come from the germline V gene (reference sequence). This CDR3 comprises 13 residues. CDR3 sequence (DNA): TGTGCCAGCAGGGGGGAGGGAGCTGGGACCCAGTACTTC. Translating it yields CASRGEGAGTQYF.

The chain employs TRBV7-9 and TRBJ1-1, with D possibly being TRBD1 (5 bases). Trimming took off 5 bases at V and 2 bases at J, with 12 bases between the two ends. Germline V lookup: CDR1 SEHNR, CDR2 FQNEAQ (reference sequence). CDR3 length equals 14 residues. The CDR3 DNA follows: TGTGCCAGCAGCCCCCCGACAGTTAACACTGAAGCTTTCTTT. Its protein product is CASSPPTVNTEAFF.

V is TRBV5-1 and J is TRBJ2-5; 13 bases are shared with TRBD2. Germline CDR1 is SGHRS and CDR2 is YFSETQ. V lost 2 bases to trimming and J lost 4 bases; unmatched junction nucleotides: 8. The CDR3 covers 17 residues. For the CDR3, the DNA is TGCGCCAGCAGCTTCGCCGGACTAGCGGGGGCGCGAGAGACCCAGTACTTC. As protein: CASSFAGLAGARETQYF.

The V and J genes are TRBV27 and TRBJ1-5; 10 bases fit TRBD1. This CDR3 contains 15 residues. The trim removed 5 bases at V and 7 bases at J, leaving 8 bases unmatched. Germline V gene sequence: CDR1 MNHEY, CDR2 SMNVEV (reference sequence). The CDR3 DNA is TGTGCCAGCAGTCCTGGGGGGACAGGGGTCCAGCCCCAGCATTTT. This codes for CASSPGGTGVQPQHF.

The rearrangement uses TRBV4-2 and TRBJ1-5, with TRBD1 matching 8 bases. The CDR3 totals 15 residues. The V gene's germline CDR1 is LGHNA and CDR2 YNFKEQ. Trimming took 2 bases from V and 7 from J; bases not matched to a gene: 7. The CDR3: CASSQRTGLWQPQHF. CDR3 DNA: TGTGCCAGCAGCCAAAGGACAGGGCTATGGCAGCCCCAGCATTTT.

Of note for this clone: A read error is possible here, since a much larger clone lies one base away. Within the sample, other DNA sequences also encode this same CDR3. The chain is built from TRBV3-1 (or the pseudogene TRBV3-2) and TRBJ2-3, with 7 nucleotides matching TRBD2. Germline loops: CDR1 LGHDT, CDR2 YNNKEL (reference sequence). The V gene end was trimmed by 1 base and the J gene end by 4 bases; junction bases not matched to a gene: 2. The CDR3 contains 14 residues. The CDR3 region has the DNA TGTGCCAGCAGCCAAGGGGGAGGGGCAGATACGCAGTATTTT. It is translated as CASSQGGGADTQYF.

The chain is built from TRBV2 and TRBJ2-6; the match to TRBD1 covers 10 bases. Germline V gene data show CDR1 as SNHLY and CDR2 as FYNNEI. V lost 6 bases and J lost 1; bases outside the gene matches: 3. The CDR3 consists of 16 residues. As DNA, the CDR3 is TGTGCCAGCAGGGGGACAGGGGATTCTGGGGCCAACGTCCTGACTTTC. It is translated as CASRGTGDSGANVLTF.

The chain recombines TRBV4-1 with TRBJ2-7; 10 nucleotides match TRBD2. CDR1 is MGHRA, CDR2 YSYEKL, per germline. V was clipped by 3 bases and J by 5 bases; unmatched bases: 10. CDR3 length equals 16 residues. CDR3 nucleotide sequence: TGCGCCAGCAGCCAGGAGTCTAGCGGGGGTATCGACGAGCAGTACTTC. Translated: CASSQESSGGIDEQYF.

This sequence joins TRBV18 and TRBJ1-1, with a tentative D call TRBD1 (6 bases). The germline gives CDR1 KGHSH, CDR2 LQKENI. The CDR3 is made up of 14 amino acids. Trimming pared 0 bases from V and 11 bases from J, leaving 16 bases between. CDR3: CASSPPGTGGWAFF. The CDR3, as DNA: TGTGCCAGCTCACCACCTGGGACGGGGGGCTGGGCTTTCTTT.

This clone has more than one count but fewer than ten. The genes are TRBV4-1 and TRBJ1-5, with 9 positions matching TRBD1. CDR3 size: 15 residues. Losses at the gene ends were 4 bases for V and 7 bases for J; bases not matched to a gene: 8. Germline CDR1 is MGHRA and CDR2 is YSYEKL. The CDR3 DNA follows: TGCGCCAGCAGCCCCGGACAGGGGACGGGACAGCCCCAGCATTTT. Protein: CASSPGQGTGQPQHF.

The count of this clone is one. The chain has TRBV2 and TRBJ1-2, with 7 bases fitting TRBD1. Germline CDR1 SNHLY, CDR2 FYNNEI. This CDR3 has 14 amino acids. Trimming cost V 7 bases and J 1 base; bases outside gene matches: 6. The CDR3 reads CASTMDRNNYGYTF. The CDR3 nucleotides read TGTGCCAGCACCATGGACAGGAATAACTATGGCTACACCTTC. The whole variable domain, filled in from reference TRBV2 and TRBJ1-2, reads EPEVTQTPSHQVTQMGQEVILRCVPISNHLYFYWYRQILGQKVEFLVSFYNNEISEKSEIFDDQFSVERPDGSNFTLKIRSTKLEDSAMYFCASTMDRNNYGYTFGSGTRLTVV.

The chain has TRBV2 and TRBJ1-5, with TRBD1 as a possible D gene (6 bases). Trimming removed 4 bases at V and 7 bases at J, with 11 bases between. The CDR3 covers 13 residues. Germline values: CDR1 SNHLY, CDR2 FYNNEI. The CDR3 coding sequence is TGTGCCAGCAGTGTGAGGGACATGCAGCCCCAGCATTTT. Amino acid sequence: CASSVRDMQPQHF.

This chain links TRBV19 with TRBJ2-1, with D possibly matching TRBD1 (6 bases). Germline V CDR1 and CDR2: LNHDA, SQIVND (reference sequence). Trimming removed 5 bases from V and 2 bases from J, with 10 bases in between. The CDR3 has 14 amino acids. CDR3 DNA sequence: TGTGCCAGTAGTCCCCAGGGGACCTACAATGAGCAGTTCTTC. As protein: CASSPQGTYNEQFF.

About this clone: Additional DNA sequences in this sample encode the identical CDR3. V and J are TRBV24-1 and TRBJ2-3; TRBD1 matches at 9 bases. The ends lost 6 bases at V and 3 bases at J; junction bases unmatched: 3. The CDR3 has 14 residues. The V gene's germline CDR1 is KGHDR and CDR2 SFDVKD. CDR3 region: CATSLTGGTDTQYF. Here the CDR3 DNA reads TGTGCCACCAGTCTGACAGGGGGGACAGATACGCAGTATTTT.

The chain joins TRBV3-1 (or the pseudogene TRBV3-2) to TRBJ2-7; 8 nucleotides match TRBD1. CDR3 size: 13 residues. Losses at the gene ends were 2 bases for V and 6 bases for J; bases not matched to a gene: 3. CDR1 and CDR2 (germline): LGHDT, YNNKEL (reference sequence). CDR3 amino acids: CASSQSDRGEQYF. CDR3 nucleotide sequence: TGTGCCAGCAGCCAATCAGACAGGGGCGAGCAGTACTTC.

The rearrangement uses TRBV29-1 and TRBJ2-3, with a possible D match to TRBD1 (5 bases). This CDR3 has 13 amino acids. The germline V gene encodes CDR1 SQVTM and CDR2 ANQGSEA. Deletions cut 7 bases from V and 0 bases from J, with 11 bases between. Here the CDR3 reads CSGRQISTDTQYF. The DNA of the CDR3 is TGCAGCGGAAGACAGATTAGCACAGATACGCAGTATTTT.

The chain recombines TRBV3-1 (or the pseudogene TRBV3-2) with TRBJ2-7; TRBD2 is a possible D gene (5 bases). The CDR3 length is 15 residues. V gave up 3 bases and J gave up 1 base, with 13 bases separating them. Looked up from germline, CDR1 is LGHDT and CDR2 is YNNKEL (reference sequence). This CDR3 is CASSHGLRLSYEQYF. The CDR3 DNA reads TGTGCCAGCAGCCACGGACTCCGGCTTTCCTACGAGCAGTACTTC.

This clone was seen once. The chain has TRBV7-9 and TRBJ2-1, with TRBD1 identical over 9 bases. The CDR3 spans 15 residues. With V trimmed by 5 bases and J by 1 base, 3 bases remained unmatched. The V gene's germline CDR1 is SEHNR and CDR2 FQNEAQ (reference sequence). CDR3 coding DNA: TGTGCCAGCAGCCAGACAGGGGGATCCTACAATGAGCAGTTCTTC. This encodes CASSQTGGSYNEQFF.

The chain recombines TRBV9 with TRBJ2-2; D is perhaps TRBD2 (5 bases). Per the germline V gene, CDR1 is SGDLS and CDR2 is YYNGEE. Trimming left V 0 bases short and J 4 bases short, with 10 bases between. This CDR3 is built from 15 residues. The chain's CDR3 is CASSVGGSGTGELFF. The CDR3 nucleotides are TGTGCCAGCAGCGTAGGAGGGTCGGGCACCGGGGAGCTGTTTTTT.

V and J are TRBV30 and TRBJ2-3; D gene unclear. The germline gives CDR1 GTSNPN, CDR2 SVGIG (reference sequence). Trimming took 5 bases from V and 2 from J, leaving 11 bases between them. The CDR3 is 13 amino acids. Written as DNA, the CDR3 is TGTGCCTGGGCCCTTGTAGCCACAGATACGCAGTATTTT. Protein: CAWALVATDTQYF.

This clone was observed a few times. This chain connects TRBV6-6 to TRBJ2-2; TRBD1 agrees at 7 bases. Germline V lookup: CDR1 MNHNY, CDR2 SVGAGI (reference sequence). V dropped 5 bases and J dropped 5; count of bases not matched to a gene: 11. The CDR3 runs 16 residues. CDR3 in amino acids: CASSMGVGGETGELFF. The DNA of the CDR3 is TGTGCCAGCAGTATGGGGGTAGGGGGCGAGACCGGGGAGCTGTTTTTT.